The 20 T cell receptor beta chains below were found in one sample sequenced in a study of monozygotic twins with inflammatory bowel disease (dated by TCRdb to the late 2010s). Library prep was done by 5' RACE. Sequencing took place on an Illumina HiSeq 2500. The reads went through TCRdb reprocessing, and each CDR3 protein sequence gets one entry with no DNA. The table for this sample records some 450,000 distinct CDR3 sequences. In total, the top ten clones hold 2.4% of the sample. Input material: blood. Every receptor here comes from a human donor with ulcerative colitis or Crohn's disease, or a healthy co-twin of an affected twin (not recorded which).

The V gene is TRBV25-1, the J gene TRBJ1-5. This CDR3 is 11 amino acids long. Looked up from germline, CDR1 is MGHDK and CDR2 is SYGVNS. The CDR3 protein is CASSDNIAQHF.

V usage is TRBV19 and J usage is TRBJ2-3; TCRdb lists TRBD2, though no DNA is available to test this call. The CDR3 contains 19 residues. CDR1 LNHDA and CDR2 SQIVND come from the germline V gene (reference sequence). CDR3 in amino acids: CASSFGYLVWRERGDTQYF.

This sequence joins TRBV12-5 and TRBJ2-3; absent DNA, TCRdb's TRBD2 call cannot be checked. The germline CDR1 and CDR2 sequences are LGHNT and FRNRAP. This CDR3 spans 14 amino acids. The CDR3 protein is CASDGGLSTDTQYF.

V and J are TRBV4-2 and TRBJ2-5; TCRdb proposes TRBD2, but this gene call is untestable without DNA. This CDR3 is built from 17 residues. From germline, CDR1 is LGHNA and CDR2 YNFKEQ. The CDR3 protein is CASSQEPSGGRGETQYF.

This chain joins TRBV7-7 and TRBJ2-5; the TRBD2 assignment by TCRdb is unverifiable without DNA. Germline V gene lookup returns CDR1 SSHAT and CDR2 FNYEAQ (reference sequence). CDR3 length: 14 residues. The CDR3 loop is CASGSGLTGETQYF. Full variable domain (rest looked up from reference TRBV7-7 and TRBJ2-5): GAGVSQSPRYKVTKRGQDVTLRCDPISSHATLYWYQQALGQGPEFLTYFNYEAQPDKSGLPSDRFSAERPEGSISTLTIQRTEQRDSAMYRCASGSGLTGETQYFGPGTRLLVL.

V is TRBV29-1 and J is TRBJ2-3; the TCRdb call, TRBD2, lacks DNA for checking. The germline CDR1 and CDR2 sequences are SQVTM and ANQGSEA. The CDR3 runs to 16 residues. Here the CDR3 reads CSVDEVSSGRTDTQYF.

The V gene is TRBV6-2 or TRBV6-3, the J gene TRBJ1-5. Germline CDR1 and CDR2: MNHEY and SVGEGT. The CDR3 loop spans 18 amino acids. Here the CDR3 reads CASSHRPGAVYSNQPQHF.

This rearrangement joins TRBV6-1 to TRBJ1-3. This CDR3 is built from 14 residues. Germline V gives CDR1 MNHNS, CDR2 SASEGT. The CDR3 sequence: CASSEGGTGNTIYF.

The chain uses TRBV5-1 and TRBJ2-5; TCRdb reports TRBD1, a call that lacks DNA to check it against. Germline CDR1 SGHRS, CDR2 YFSETQ. The CDR3 runs to 14 residues. This CDR3 is CASKGDRVEETQYF. The full variable domain, its missing parts supplied by reference TRBV5-1 and TRBJ2-5, is KAGVTQTPRYLIKTRGQQVTLSCSPISGHRSVSWYQQTPGQGLQFLFEYFSETQRNKGNFPGRFSGRQFSNSRSEMNVSTLELGDSALYLCASKGDRVEETQYFGPGTRLLVL.

The V call is TRBV20-1, the J call TRBJ2-3; the TCRdb D gene call, TRBD1, has no DNA to confirm it. Germline CDR1 is DFQATT and CDR2 is SNEGSKA (reference sequence). The CDR3 consists of 12 residues. CDR3 in amino acids: CSAPRGGDTQYF.

The rearrangement joins TRBV5-5 to TRBJ2-7; no DNA is available, so the TRBD1 call from TCRdb remains unchecked. Germline V CDR1 and CDR2: SGHKS, YYEKEE (reference sequence). The CDR3 consists of 14 residues. CDR3 protein: CASSLRQGSNEQYF.

The rearrangement uses TRBV15 and TRBJ1-3. CDR1 and CDR2 from the germline V gene are LNHNV and YYDKDF (reference sequence). CDR3 length: 15 residues. CDR3 in amino acids: CATRTDGTSGNTIYF.

This CDR3 is CSAQDSPYEQYF. The rearrangement uses TRBV20-1 and TRBJ2-7. This CDR3 has 12 amino acids. Germline lookup yields CDR1 DFQATT and CDR2 SNEGSKA (reference sequence).

V gene TRBV5-1 combines with J gene TRBJ2-6; absent DNA, TCRdb's TRBD2 call cannot be checked. The CDR3 runs 18 residues. CDR1 is SGHRS, CDR2 YFSETQ, per germline. The CDR3 sequence is CASSLRASGSTGANVLTF.

The chain couples TRBV5-5 to TRBJ2-1; TCRdb reports TRBD1, a call that lacks DNA to check it against. In germline, CDR1 is SGHKS, CDR2 YYEKEE (reference sequence). The CDR3 loop spans 14 amino acids. CDR3: CASSFDRGRNEQFF.

J is TRBJ1-1 and V is TRBV20-1; the D gene TCRdb calls, TRBD1, cannot be checked with no DNA. CDR1 and CDR2 from the germline V gene are DFQATT and SNEGSKA (reference sequence). This CDR3 has 14 residues. CDR3 region: CRCGGGQLNTEAFF.

The V gene is TRBV20-1, the J gene TRBJ1-1; TCRdb lists TRBD1, though no DNA is available to test this call. CDR1 is DFQATT and CDR2 is SNEGSKA in the germline V gene (reference sequence). CDR3 size: 11 residues. CDR3 amino acids: CSTKGDTEAFF.

The chain carries TRBV4-1 and TRBJ2-2; TCRdb lists TRBD1, though no DNA is available to test this call. Germline V gene sequence: CDR1 MGHRA, CDR2 YSYEKL. There are 17 residues in the CDR3. The CDR3 sequence: CASSAHPPGANTGELFF.

V and J are TRBV6-4 and TRBJ2-3. There are 12 residues in the CDR3. The germline V gene has CDR1 MRHNA and CDR2 SNTAGT. This CDR3 is CASSDMTDTQYF.

The rearrangement joins TRBV29-1 to TRBJ1-1. CDR1 SQVTM and CDR2 ANQGSEA come from the germline V gene. The CDR3 sequence is 12 residues long. The CDR3 loop reads CSVDGANTEAFF.